The clone carrying this TCR beta chain was found once. This record belongs to a study of blood T cell repertoires in COVID-19. This CDR3 is built from 15 residues. Looked up from germline, CDR1 is MNHNS and CDR2 is SASEGT. V lost 4 bases and J lost 2; bases outside the gene matches: 8. Methods used by the authors: Amplification with reference gene primers provided the estimates of nucleated cell counts. Generated by immunoSEQ multiplex PCR, the TCRdb table keeps only in-frame clones and is missing some. V, J and clone size reflect that table, while D and trimming were determined from the DNA. Seen here are over 150,000 clones, around 83% observed once, and the top ten hold around 7.3%. Seattle patients were enrolled while actively infected and followed longitudinally.

Sequenced input: peripheral blood. The rearrangement joins TRBV6-1 to TRBJ2-7; TRBD1 agrees at 7 bases. The sequence came from a woman aged 70-85 years with COVID-19, enrolled during active disease. The CDR3 bases are TGTGCCAGCAGTGTAGCCGGGACAGCAGCCTACGAGCAGTACTTC. Protein: CASSVAGTAAYEQYF.